The present TCR beta chain was sequenced within a study of molecular identifiers for immune sequencing clone quantification. Study details: Naive CD8 RNA (around 20,000 or 100,000 cells) was divided into five aliquots, with four sequenced. Findings and caveats of the study: Detection of one spiked Jurkat cell's TCR RNA reportedly worked in more than 850,000 naive cells.

For naive CD8 T cells, sorting used the CD8+CD4-CCR7+CD45RA+ phenotype. This clonotype was observed a few times. Its antigen is still unknown. The authors built bulk TCR libraries by previously described methods with listed TCR primers. TCRdb called the PCR reads again in MiXCR, with one record for every CDR3 protein. The sample shows about 640,000 distinct CDR3 sequences, nearly 20% of them seen only once. The clonotype was recovered from a human donor in good health. Some libraries in this study had Jurkat cell RNA spiked in. Sequencing was done on a sample of naive CD8+ T cells from blood, with Jurkat cell RNA spiked in. Subset here: FACS-sorted CD8+CD4-CCR7+CD45RA+ naive T cells.

The CDR3 nucleotides read TGTGCCAGCAGCCAAGTGGCAGGGCGATCCTACGAGCAGTACTTC. Its translation: CASSQVAGRSYEQYF. J is TRBJ2-7 and V is TRBV4-2, with D perhaps TRBD1 (5 bases). Germline CDR1 reads LGHNA; CDR2 reads YNFKEQ. This CDR3 is built from 15 residues. Trimming cost V 1 base and J 1 base, with 11 bases left between them.